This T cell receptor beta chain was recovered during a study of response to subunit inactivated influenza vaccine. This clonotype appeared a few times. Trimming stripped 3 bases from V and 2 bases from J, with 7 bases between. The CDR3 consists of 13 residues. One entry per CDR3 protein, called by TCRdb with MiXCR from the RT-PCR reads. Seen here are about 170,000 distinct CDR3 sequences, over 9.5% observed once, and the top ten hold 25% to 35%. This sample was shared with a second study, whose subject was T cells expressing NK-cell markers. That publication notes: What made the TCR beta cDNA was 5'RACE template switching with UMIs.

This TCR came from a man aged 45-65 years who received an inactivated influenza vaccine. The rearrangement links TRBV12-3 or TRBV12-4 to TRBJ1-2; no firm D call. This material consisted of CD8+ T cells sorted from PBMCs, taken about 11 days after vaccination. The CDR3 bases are TGTGCCAGCAGTTTTGGCAGGAACTATGGCTACACCTTC. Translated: CASSFGRNYGYTF.